The 2 T cell receptor beta chains listed next were all sequenced from one sample in a study of chemoradiotherapy in HPV16-positive cancers. Sequenced by immunoSEQ multiplex PCR; TCRdb stores in-frame clones only, minus some. The profile shows about 10,000 clones, about three quarters of them singletons. The input for sequencing was tumor tissue, taken from a patient who underwent chemoradiotherapy. The receptors were sampled from a human donor with HPV-associated anogenital cancer.

The chain combines TRBV7-9 with TRBJ2-5; 8 bases line up with TRBD1. The CDR3 runs 16 residues. Unmatched junction bases numbered 9, after V lost 5 bases and J lost 1 base. In germline, CDR1 is SEHNR, CDR2 FQNEAQ (reference sequence). CDR3 sequence (DNA): TGTGCCAGCAGCCGAATCAGGGGGCCCTTCCAAGAGACCCAGTACTTC. Protein: CASSRIRGPFQETQYF.

The V call is TRBV30, the J call TRBJ1-6; D remains ambiguous. CDR1 is GTSNPN and CDR2 is SVGIG in the germline V gene (reference sequence). The CDR3 runs 11 residues. Trimming cost V 3 bases and J 7 bases, with 4 bases left between them. The chain's CDR3 is CAWRGNSPLHF. The CDR3 region has the DNA TGTGCCTGGAGGGGAAATTCACCCCTCCACTTT.